Presented here are 9 T cell receptor beta chains from one specimen sequenced in a study of T cells in Graves' hyperthyroidism and ophthalmopathy. From RNA transcripts, TCR beta CDR3 regions were amplified. The TCR CDR3 first-round RT-PCR relied on the HTBI primer set. TCRdb passed the multiplex PCR reads through MiXCR, listing each CDR3 protein once. The sample has approximately 600,000 distinct CDR3 sequences; approximately 15% are singletons. Sequencing was performed on blood. Receptor source: a middle-aged woman with Graves' ophthalmopathy.

V is TRBV11-1 and J is TRBJ1-1; D call uncertain. CDR3 size: 16 residues. From germline, CDR1 is SGHAT and CDR2 FQDESV (reference sequence). The ends were cut back, 4 bases at V and 1 base at J, with 16 bases in the middle. The CDR3 coding sequence is TGTGCCAGCAGCTCTCATCCTAACTTACAGAACACTGAAGCTTTCTTT. It is translated as CASSSHPNLQNTEAFF. The full variable domain, in which reference TRBV11-1 and TRBJ1-1 provide the parts outside the CDR3, is EAEVAQSPRYKITEKSQAVAFWCDPISGHATLYWYRQILGQGPELLVQFQDESVVDDSQLPKDRFSAERLKGVDSTLKIQPAELGDSAMYLCASSSHPNLQNTEAFFGQGTRLTVV.

This clonotype showed up many times. This chain joins TRBV28 and TRBJ2-4; no clear D gene. CDR3 length: 15 residues. The V and J ends lost 6 bases and 2 bases respectively, with 14 bases between them. The germline V gene has CDR1 MDHEN and CDR2 SYDVKM. CDR3 sequence reads: CASSPALVTKNIQYF. The CDR3 nucleotides are TGTGCCAGCAGCCCTGCCCTAGTAACCAAAAACATTCAGTACTTC.

V usage is TRBV4-1 and J usage is TRBJ2-5; 15 bases match TRBD2. CDR3 length equals 18 residues. Germline V CDR1 and CDR2: MGHRA, YSYEKL. The V gene end was trimmed by 3 bases and the J gene end by 5 bases; junction bases not matched to a gene: 10. The CDR3 loop reads CASSHINLGLAGGETQYF. The CDR3 nucleotides read TGCGCCAGCAGCCATATTAACTTAGGACTAGCGGGAGGGGAGACCCAGTACTTC.

In its sample, this clonotype was seen many times. The junction departs from the called germline gene at one end, perhaps through a read error. CDR3 amino acids: CASSPDGYQETQYF. For the CDR3, the DNA is TGTGCTAGCAGCCCGGACGGGTACCAAGAGACCCAGTACTTC. The chain joins TRBV7-7 to TRBJ2-5; D is undetermined. Germline assignment: CDR1 SSHAT and CDR2 FNYEAQ (reference sequence). The CDR3 runs 14 residues.

The chain uses TRBV11-3 and TRBJ2-7; TRBD2 agrees at 8 bases. There are 19 residues in the CDR3. Trimming removed 4 bases from V and 5 bases from J; junction bases left unmatched: 22. CDR1 is SGHNT, CDR2 YENEEA, per germline. CDR3 protein: CASSSRGGVGRAGLNEQYF. The CDR3 nucleotides read TGTGCCAGCAGCTCCCGGGGGGGGGTCGGGAGGGCCGGTCTGAACGAGCAGTACTTC. The variable domain in full, with the rest retrieved from reference TRBV11-3 and TRBJ2-7, is EAGVVQSPRYKIIEKKQPVAFWCNPISGHNTLYWYLQNLGQGPELLIRYENEEAVDDSQLPKDRFSAERLKGVDSTLKIQPAELGDSAVYLCASSSRGGVGRAGLNEQYFGPGTRLTVT.

This clonotype was seen ten or more times. This sequence joins TRBV29-1 and TRBJ2-7; TRBD2 agrees at 9 bases. The V gene end was trimmed by 3 bases and the J gene end by 1 base; junction bases not matched to a gene: 10. The length of the CDR3 is 16 residues. CDR1 and CDR2 from the germline V gene are SQVTM and ANQGSEA. This CDR3 reads CSVDGLAGVESYEQYF. For the CDR3, the DNA is TGCAGCGTTGATGGATTAGCGGGAGTGGAATCCTACGAGCAGTACTTC.

There are many counts of this clonotype. The CDR3 sequence: CASSLHNPQETQYF. DNA for the CDR3: TGTGCCAGCAGCTTGCACAATCCTCAGGAGACCCAGTACTTC. The chain uses TRBV7-9 and TRBJ2-5; D remains ambiguous. The V and J ends lost 3 bases and 5 bases respectively, with 13 bases between them. There are 14 residues in the CDR3. Germline V gene sequence: CDR1 SEHNR, CDR2 FQNEAQ (reference sequence).

This clonotype was seen repeatedly, ten times or more. The chain links TRBV7-9 to TRBJ2-5, with TRBD1 as a possible D gene (5 bases). This CDR3 has 16 residues. CDR1 SEHNR and CDR2 FQNEAQ come from the germline V gene (reference sequence). The ends were cut back, 5 bases at V and 5 bases at J, with 21 bases in the middle. This chain's CDR3 is CASSLRSGLIGETQYF. The CDR3 DNA reads as TGTGCCAGCAGCCTGCGGTCAGGGCTAATTGGGGAGACCCAGTACTTC. The variable domain in full, with the rest retrieved from reference TRBV7-9 and TRBJ2-5, is DTGVSQNPRHKITKRGQNVTFRCDPISEHNRLYWYRQTLGQGPEFLTYFQNEAQLEKSRLLSDRFSAERPKGSFSTLEIQRTEQGDSAMYLCASSLRSGLIGETQYFGPGTRLLVL.

This rearrangement joins TRBV6-2 or TRBV6-3 to TRBJ2-7; a weak D match, TRBD2 (6 bases). The CDR3 runs 14 residues. Per the germline V gene, CDR1 is MNHEY and CDR2 is SVGEGT. The V end lost 7 bases, the J end lost 5 bases, and 18 bases lay between the germline ends. As DNA, the CDR3 is TGTGCCAGCAACCGGCCCGGGGGAAGCAACGAGCAGTACTTC. Translated, it gives CASNRPGGSNEQYF.